Listed below are T cell receptor beta chains from one sample, sequenced in a study of T cells in Graves' hyperthyroidism and ophthalmopathy. TCRdb itself ran the multiplex PCR reads through MiXCR, one entry per CDR3 protein. The table shows 600,000 to 650,000 distinct CDR3 sequences, with roughly 20% occurring only once. The sequencing sample was made of blood. These TCRs come from a man aged 30 to 45 with Graves' ophthalmopathy. CDR3s include the opening cysteine and the closing phenylalanine or tryptophan. The D gene is left open where the match is weak. The size entry is marked missing in some rows and otherwise reads once, few, many or a size class.

d_call	clone_size	j_call	v_call	cdr3_nt	cdr3_aa
-	many	TRBJ1-5	TRBV5-5	TGTGCCAGCAGCTTGGGGGGCTTGAGCAATCAGCCCCAGCATTTT	CASSLGGLSNQPQHF
TRBD2	few	TRBJ2-1	TRBV6-2/TRBV6-3	TGTGCCAGCAGCTTTACTAGCGTAAACAATGAGCAGTTCTTC	CASSFTSVNNEQFF
TRBD2	many	TRBJ2-7	TRBV11-2	TGTGCCAGCAGCTCAATTAAAGGGGCTAGCGGGACCTACGAGCAGTACTTC	CASSSIKGASGTYEQYF
TRBD1	many	TRBJ1-1	TRBV19	TGTGCCAGTAGTATGGGACAGGGGACGGGCACTGAAGCTTTCTTT	CASSMGQGTGTEAFF
TRBD2	-	TRBJ2-1	TRBV12-5	TGTGCTAGTGGTTTGGACCTAGCGGATAATGAGCAGTTCTTC	CASGLDLADNEQFF
-	-	TRBJ2-6	TRBV28	TGTGCCAGCAGCTGGACCATGACTGGGGCCAACGTCCTGACTTTC	CASSWTMTGANVLTF
-	-	TRBJ2-5	TRBV18	TGTGCCAGCAGTGACGGGAGAGAGACCCAGTACTTC	CASSDGRETQYF
TRBD1	-	TRBJ2-1	TRBV9	TGTGCCAGCAGTGAGACCTCAGGACAGGGGAATGAGCAGTTCTTC	CASSETSGQGNEQFF
TRBD2	-	TRBJ2-3	TRBV9	TGTGCCAGCAGCGATCGACTAGCGGGAGATTCCGATACGCAGTATTTT	CASSDRLAGDSDTQYF
TRBD2	many	TRBJ2-1	TRBV27	TGTGCCACCAAAAAACTAGCGGGATACAATGAGCAGTTCTTC	CATKKLAGYNEQFF
TRBD2	many	TRBJ2-3	TRBV28	TGTGCCAGCAGTTGGGATGGGGTGAGGCCTCGCCGACTAGCGGATCGCACAGATACGCAGTATTTT	CASSWDGVRPRRLADRTDTQYF
-	-	TRBJ1-2	TRBV5-1	TGCGCCAGCAGCTTGACCGGGGGCGACGGCTACACCTTC	CASSLTGGDGYTF
TRBD2	-	TRBJ2-5	TRBV15	TGTGCCACCAGCAGAGGCGGACTAGCGGATCAAGAGACCCAGTACTTC	CATSRGGLADQETQYF
TRBD1	many	TRBJ2-1	TRBV24-1	TGTGCCACCAGTGACACCGCGGGACAGGGGGCGAACAATGAGCAGTTCTTC	CATSDTAGQGANNEQFF
-	few	TRBJ2-1	TRBV6-1	TGTGCCAGCAGTGAAGCGCCTACTAAGAATGAGCAGTTCTTC	CASSEAPTKNEQFF
TRBD1	-	TRBJ2-7	TRBV20-1	TGCAGTGCTAGTGGGACAGGGGTCTACGAGCAGTACTTC	CSASGTGVYEQYF
TRBD1	-	TRBJ2-7	TRBV29-1	TGCAGCGTTACCTATACAGGGGGCGTAAACAGTGGCGAGCAGTACTTC	CSVTYTGGVNSGEQYF
TRBD1	once	TRBJ1-5	TRBV19	TGTGCCAGTTCTACTCAGGGGGGCCGACAGCCCCAGCATTTT	CASSTQGGRQPQHF
-	-	TRBJ2-1	TRBV5-6	TGTGCCAGCAGCCCCATGGGGGAGGTAGCCTACAATGAGCAGTTCTTC	CASSPMGEVAYNEQFF
-	many	TRBJ2-7	TRBV5-8	TGTGCCAGCAGCTTACAGGGAGGCACCTACGAGCAGTACTTC	CASSLQGGTYEQYF
-	many	TRBJ2-2	TRBV12-3/TRBV12-4	TGTGCCAGCAGTCCCGGTCCACCGGATGACACCGGGGAGCTGTTTTTT	CASSPGPPDDTGELFF
TRBD2	many	TRBJ2-1	TRBV6-6	TGTGCCAGCAGTTACTCGATTCTAGCGGGAGAGAATGAGCAGTTCTTC	CASSYSILAGENEQFF
-	-	TRBJ2-2	TRBV4-1	TGCGCCAGCAGACTCGGACAGTCTAGCACCGGGGAGCTGTTTTTT	CASRLGQSSTGELFF
TRBD2	few	TRBJ2-1	TRBV5-1	TGCGCCAGCACCTGGGGGAGCGGGGGGTACAATGAGCAGTTCTTC	CASTWGSGGYNEQFF
-	many	TRBJ2-3	TRBV5-1	TGCGCCAGCAGCGGAACCGGGGATAGCACAGATACGCAGTATTTT	CASSGTGDSTDTQYF
-	few	TRBJ1-5	TRBV3-1	TGTGCCAGCAGCCTGAACCCTAGCAATCAGCCCCAGCATTTT	CASSLNPSNQPQHF
TRBD1	many	TRBJ2-7	TRBV28	TGTGCCAGCAGTATTACCGGGACAGGGAGATACGAGCAGTACTTC	CASSITGTGRYEQYF
-	-	TRBJ2-7	TRBV2	TGTGCCAGCAGTGTCCGGCAGAGCTCCTACGAGCAGTACTTC	CASSVRQSSYEQYF
-	-	TRBJ2-1	TRBV3-1	TGTGCCAGCAGCCAACCTTTCACCTCCCGGCCCTACAATGAGCAGTTCTTC	CASSQPFTSRPYNEQFF
-	-	TRBJ2-3	TRBV5-1	TGCGCCAGCAGGTCTGCGGCCACAGATACGCAGTATTTT	CASRSAATDTQYF